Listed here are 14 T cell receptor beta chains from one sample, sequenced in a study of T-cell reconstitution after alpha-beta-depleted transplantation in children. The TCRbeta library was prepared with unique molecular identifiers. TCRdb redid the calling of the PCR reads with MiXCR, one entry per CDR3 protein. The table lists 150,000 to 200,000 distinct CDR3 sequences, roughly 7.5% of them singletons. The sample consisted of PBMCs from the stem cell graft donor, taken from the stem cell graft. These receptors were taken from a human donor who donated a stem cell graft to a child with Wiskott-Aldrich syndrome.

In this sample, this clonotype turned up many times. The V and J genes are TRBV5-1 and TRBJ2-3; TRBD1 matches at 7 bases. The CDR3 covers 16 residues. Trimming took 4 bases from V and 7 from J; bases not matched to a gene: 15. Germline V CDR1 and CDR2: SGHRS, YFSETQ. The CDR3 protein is CASSLGQDQPGYTQYF. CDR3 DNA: TGCGCCAGCAGCCTCGGACAGGACCAACCGGGGTATACGCAGTATTTT.

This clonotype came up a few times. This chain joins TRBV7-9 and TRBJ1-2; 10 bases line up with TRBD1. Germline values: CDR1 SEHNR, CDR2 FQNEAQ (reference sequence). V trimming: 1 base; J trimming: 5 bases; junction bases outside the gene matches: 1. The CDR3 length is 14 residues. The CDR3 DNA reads TGTGCCAGCAGCTTAGAGGGACAGGGGTATGGCTACACCTTC. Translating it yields CASSLEGQGYGYTF.

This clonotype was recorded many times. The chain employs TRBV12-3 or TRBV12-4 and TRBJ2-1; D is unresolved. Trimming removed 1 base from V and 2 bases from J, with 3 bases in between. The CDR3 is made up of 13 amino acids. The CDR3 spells CASSLEPYNEQFF. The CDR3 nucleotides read TGTGCCAGCAGTTTAGAACCCTACAATGAGCAGTTCTTC.

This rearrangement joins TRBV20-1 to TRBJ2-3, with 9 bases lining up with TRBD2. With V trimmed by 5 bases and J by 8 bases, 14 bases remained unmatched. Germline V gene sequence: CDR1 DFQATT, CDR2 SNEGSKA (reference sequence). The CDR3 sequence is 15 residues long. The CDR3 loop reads CSASPTSGWAGTQYF. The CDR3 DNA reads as TGCAGTGCTTCTCCGACTAGCGGCTGGGCTGGTACGCAGTATTTT.

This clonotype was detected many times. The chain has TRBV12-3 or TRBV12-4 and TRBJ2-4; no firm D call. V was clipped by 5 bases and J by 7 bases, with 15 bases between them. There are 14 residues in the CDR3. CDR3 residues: CASSAHGVVNIQYF. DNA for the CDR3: TGTGCCAGCAGTGCCCATGGAGTCGTGAACATTCAGTACTTC.

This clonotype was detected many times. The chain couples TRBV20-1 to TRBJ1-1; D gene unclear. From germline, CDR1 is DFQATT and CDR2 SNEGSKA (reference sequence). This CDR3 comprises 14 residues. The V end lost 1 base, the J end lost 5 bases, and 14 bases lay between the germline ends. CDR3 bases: TGCAGTGCTAGAGGCACCCCGGGAAGGACTGAAGCTTTCTTT. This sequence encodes CSARGTPGRTEAFF.

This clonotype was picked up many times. CDR3 DNA sequence: TGCAGTGCAGGCGGCCTTTGGGCCAACGTCCTGACTTTC. This sequence encodes CSAGGLWANVLTF. V usage is TRBV20-1 and J usage is TRBJ2-6; no clear D. The CDR3 has 13 residues. Germline V gene data show CDR1 as DFQATT and CDR2 as SNEGSKA (reference sequence). Trimming left V 6 bases short and J 5 bases short, with 11 bases between.

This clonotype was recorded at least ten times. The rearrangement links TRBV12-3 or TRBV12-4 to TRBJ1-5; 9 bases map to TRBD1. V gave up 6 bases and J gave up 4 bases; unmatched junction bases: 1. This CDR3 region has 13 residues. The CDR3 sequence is CASRQGANQPQHF. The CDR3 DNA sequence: TGTGCCAGCAGACAGGGGGCGAATCAGCCCCAGCATTTT.

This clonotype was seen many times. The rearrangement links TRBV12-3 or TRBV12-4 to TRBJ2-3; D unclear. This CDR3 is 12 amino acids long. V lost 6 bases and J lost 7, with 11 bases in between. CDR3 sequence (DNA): TGTGCCAGCAGCCATGGACGGTATACGCAGTATTTT. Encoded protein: CASSHGRYTQYF.

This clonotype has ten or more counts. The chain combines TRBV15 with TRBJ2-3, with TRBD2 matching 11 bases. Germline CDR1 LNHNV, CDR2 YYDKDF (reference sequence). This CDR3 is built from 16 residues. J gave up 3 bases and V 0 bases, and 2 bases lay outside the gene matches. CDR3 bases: TGTGCCACCAGCAGAGAATGGACTAGCGGGACAGATACGCAGTATTTT. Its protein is CATSREWTSGTDTQYF.

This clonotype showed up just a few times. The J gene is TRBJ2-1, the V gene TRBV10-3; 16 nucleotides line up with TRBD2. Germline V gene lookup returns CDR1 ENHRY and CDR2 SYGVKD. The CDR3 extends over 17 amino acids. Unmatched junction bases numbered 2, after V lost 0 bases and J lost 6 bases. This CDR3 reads CAISESGTSGGANEQFF. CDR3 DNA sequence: TGTGCCATCAGTGAGTCCGGGACTAGCGGGGGGGCCAATGAGCAGTTCTTC.

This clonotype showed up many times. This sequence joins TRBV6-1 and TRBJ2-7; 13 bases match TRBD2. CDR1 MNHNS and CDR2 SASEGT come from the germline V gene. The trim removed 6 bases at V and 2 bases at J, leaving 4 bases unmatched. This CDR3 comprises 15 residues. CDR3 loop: CASSVGLAGAYEQYF. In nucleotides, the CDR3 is TGTGCCAGCAGCGTCGGACTAGCGGGGGCCTACGAGCAGTACTTC.

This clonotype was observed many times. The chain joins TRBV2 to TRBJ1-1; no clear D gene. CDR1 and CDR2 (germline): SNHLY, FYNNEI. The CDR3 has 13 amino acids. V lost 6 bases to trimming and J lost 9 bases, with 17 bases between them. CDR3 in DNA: TGTGCCAGCAGCCAGGTACACGGCAAACAAGCTTTCTTT. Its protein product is CASSQVHGKQAFF.

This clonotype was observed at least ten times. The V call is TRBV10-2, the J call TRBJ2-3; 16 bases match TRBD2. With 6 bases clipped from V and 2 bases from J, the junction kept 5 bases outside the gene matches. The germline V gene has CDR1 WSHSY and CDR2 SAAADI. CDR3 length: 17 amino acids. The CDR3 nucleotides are TGCGCCAGCAGAGGGACTAGCGGGGGGGCCTTCACAGATACGCAGTATTTT. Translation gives CASRGTSGGAFTDTQYF.